These 32 T cell receptor beta chains were all obtained from the same sample, sequenced in a study of prognosis after radiotherapy for stage I lung cancer. Using two-round multiplex PCR, the authors amplified TCR beta CDR3 from genomic DNA. Individual primers that were specific to each TRBV and TRBJ gene served in first-round PCR. MiXCR was run by TCRdb on the multiplex PCR reads, yielding one entry per CDR3 protein. The sample holds 30,000 to 40,000 distinct CDR3 sequences; less than 40% are singletons and the top ten take around 17%. The input for sequencing was PBMCs, taken before or after stereotactic body radiation therapy (not recorded which). These receptors were obtained from a donor at least 50 years old with non-small cell lung cancer.

This clonotype was counted ten times or more. J is TRBJ2-2 and V is TRBV24-1, with TRBD1 matching over 7 bases. Losses at the gene ends were 3 bases for V and 2 bases for J; bases not matched to a gene: 8. This CDR3 is 17 amino acids long. Germline V lookup: CDR1 KGHDR, CDR2 SFDVKD. The CDR3 DNA is TGTGCCACCAGTGATGACCGGGACAGACGAAACACCGGGGAGCTGTTTTTT. Translated: CATSDDRDRRNTGELFF.

This clonotype was observed a few times. This chain joins TRBV3-1 and TRBJ2-3; D gene ambiguous. The CDR3 contains 16 residues. Germline V lookup: CDR1 LGHDT, CDR2 YNNKEL (reference sequence). V lost 4 bases and J 6 bases, leaving 20 bases between the germline ends. The CDR3 region is CASSPTGGSLPDTQYF. The CDR3 nucleotides read TGTGCCAGCAGCCCTACCGGTGGCAGCCTCCCTGATACGCAGTATTTT.

This clonotype was counted ten times or more. The chain carries TRBV7-9 and TRBJ1-4, with a possible D match to TRBD1 (5 bases). Per the germline V gene, CDR1 is SEHNR and CDR2 is FQNEAQ (reference sequence). V lost 0 bases to trimming and J lost 0 bases, with 8 bases between them. This CDR3 spans 16 amino acids. The chain's CDR3 is CASSLARGSTNEKLFF. DNA for the CDR3: TGTGCCAGCAGCTTAGCGCGGGGGTCAACTAATGAAAAACTGTTTTTT.

At least ten counts were recorded for this clonotype. The chain links TRBV15 to TRBJ1-3, with D maybe TRBD1 (6 bases). The germline gives CDR1 LNHNV, CDR2 YYDKDF (reference sequence). Trimming cost V 1 base and J 2 bases, with 9 bases left between them. The length of the CDR3 is 15 residues. CDR3 in amino acids: CATSRAGVPGNTIYF. CDR3 nucleotide sequence: TGTGCCACCAGCAGAGCAGGGGTCCCTGGAAACACCATATATTTT.

Ten or more counts support this clonotype. The rearrangement links TRBV10-3 to TRBJ2-7; 9 bases map to TRBD2. Germline V gene sequence: CDR1 ENHRY, CDR2 SYGVKD. The ends lost 6 bases at V and 5 bases at J; junction bases unmatched: 8. CDR3 length: 14 residues. The CDR3 here is CAISIAGDFNEQYF. The CDR3 DNA sequence: TGTGCCATCAGCATAGCGGGAGACTTCAACGAGCAGTACTTC.

The chain employs TRBV6-2 or TRBV6-3 and TRBJ2-1; D might be TRBD1 or TRBD2, each matching 5 bases. V was pared by 5 bases and J by 6 bases, with 11 bases between. Germline CDR1 reads MNHEY; CDR2 reads SVGEGT. This CDR3 has 13 residues. The CDR3 bases are TGTGCCAGCAGTCCCACTGGGGGCAATGAGCAGTTCTTC. As protein: CASSPTGGNEQFF.

At least ten counts were recorded for this clonotype. CDR3 residues: CASSMGATNEKLFF. CDR3 bases: TGTGCCAGTAGTATGGGAGCAACTAATGAAAAACTGTTTTTT. The rearrangement links TRBV19 to TRBJ1-4; D is ambiguous. CDR3 length: 14 residues. Germline V gives CDR1 LNHDA, CDR2 SQIVND (reference sequence). Trimming removed 3 bases from V and 0 bases from J, with 5 bases in between. The complete variable domain, with remaining parts taken from reference TRBV19 and TRBJ1-4, reads DGGITQSPKYLFRKEGQNVTLSCEQNLNHDAMYWYRQDPGQGLRLIYYSQIVNDFQKGDIAEGYSVSREKKESFPLTVTSAQKNPTAFYLCASSMGATNEKLFFGSGTQLSVL.

The V and J genes are TRBV5-1 and TRBJ2-1; 8 positions match TRBD2. The CDR3 totals 15 residues. In germline, CDR1 is SGHRS, CDR2 YFSETQ. V shed 4 bases, J shed 1 base, and the junction held 4 bases outside the gene matches. The CDR3 region has the DNA TGCGCCAGCAGCGGTAGCGGGACTTCCTACAATGAGCAGTTCTTC. It is translated as CASSGSGTSYNEQFF.

This clonotype was recorded at least ten times. The V and J genes are TRBV29-1 and TRBJ2-3; 7 bases are a match to TRBD2. Germline CDR1 reads SQVTM; CDR2 reads ANQGSEA. There are 12 residues in the CDR3. V was clipped by 4 bases and J by 4 bases; unmatched bases: 2. The CDR3 sequence: CSVGEGSDTQYF. The CDR3 DNA sequence: TGCAGCGTTGGGGAGGGATCAGATACGCAGTATTTT.

The chain joins TRBV24-1 to TRBJ2-2; D not resolved. This CDR3 spans 15 amino acids. Trimming pared 3 bases from V and 4 bases from J, leaving 11 bases between. In germline, CDR1 is KGHDR, CDR2 SFDVKD. This CDR3 is CATSDATDATGELFF. CDR3 DNA: TGTGCCACCAGTGATGCGACGGACGCCACCGGGGAGCTGTTTTTT.

This clonotype was observed many times. The DNA of the CDR3 is TGTGCCAGCGGAAAGCCCGGGACAGGATACACCGGGGAGCTGTTTTTT. It codes for CASGKPGTGYTGELFF. The genes are TRBV28 and TRBJ2-2, with 8 bases lining up with TRBD1. The length of the CDR3 is 16 residues. Germline V CDR1 and CDR2: MDHEN, SYDVKM. The junction had 11 bases not matched to a gene; V was cut back by 8 bases and J by 3 bases.

Note on this clonotype: A much larger clone is a single base away; this may be a read error. J is TRBJ1-5 and V is TRBV28; D gene ambiguous. The germline gives CDR1 MDHEN, CDR2 SYDVKM. This CDR3 has 18 residues. Trimming took 1 base from V and 3 from J, leaving 19 bases between them. CDR3 DNA: TGTGCCAGCAGTTTATCAGAGGGCCTCGGGTCCATCAATCAGCCCCAGCATTTT. As protein: CASSLSEGLGSINQPQHF.

The table lists this clonotype with a few counts. The rearrangement uses TRBV6-1 and TRBJ2-5; D is ambiguous. V was cut by 6 bases and J by 5 bases, with 16 bases left in between. This CDR3 contains 14 residues. Germline V gives CDR1 MNHNS, CDR2 SASEGT. The CDR3, as DNA: TGTGCCAGCAGACTATCGGTAGTTATCGAGACCCAGTACTTC. As protein: CASRLSVVIETQYF.

This clonotype was detected many times. The chain combines TRBV5-1 with TRBJ1-1; D not certain. Trimming took off 0 bases at V and 8 bases at J, with 11 bases between the two ends. Per germline, CDR1 SGHRS and CDR2 YFSETQ. The CDR3 has 13 amino acids. CDR3 DNA sequence: TGCGCCAGCAGCTTGGGGCGACCCGAGGAAGCTTTCTTT. This translates into CASSLGRPEEAFF.

This clonotype has only one observation. At one of its ends the junction is not consistent with the germline gene, which may arise from a read error. The gene calls are TRBV6-1 and TRBJ1-3; possible D gene TRBD1, 5 bases. The CDR3 covers 16 residues. Germline-derived CDR1 and CDR2 are MNHNS and SASEGT. The CDR3 DNA sequence: TGTGCCAGCAGTGCACAATACAGGAGAGGTGGAGACACCATATATTTT. This translates into CASSAQYRRGGDTIYF.

Only a few counts were recorded for this clonotype. A single base is all that separates this from a far larger clone, so a read error is likely. The chain carries TRBV6-2 or TRBV6-3 and TRBJ2-1; D might be TRBD1 (6 bases). V lost 6 bases to trimming and J lost 12 bases, with 24 bases between them. Germline-derived CDR1 and CDR2 are MNHEY and SVGEGT. CDR3 length: 15 amino acids. CDR3 residues: CASRPAEAWDIWQFF. Here the CDR3 DNA reads TGTGCCAGCAGGCCCGCTGAAGCGTGGGACATTTGGCAGTTCTTC.

This clonotype has ten or more counts. The V and J genes are TRBV9 and TRBJ2-2; 7 bases align to TRBD2. The J segment lost 4 bases and the V segment lost 0 bases, leaving 3 bases of the junction unmatched. CDR3 size: 15 residues. From germline, CDR1 is SGDLS and CDR2 YYNGEE. The CDR3 reads CASSVGGGGTGELFF. In nucleotides, the CDR3 is TGTGCCAGCAGCGTAGGCGGGGGAGGCACCGGGGAGCTGTTTTTT.

This clonotype was found many times. CDR3 DNA sequence: TGTGCCAGCAGCTTAGGGGGGCAAGAGTCACCCCTCCACTTT. Encoded protein: CASSLGGQESPLHF. The V call is TRBV7-9, the J call TRBJ1-6, with a tentative D call TRBD1 (6 bases). Germline V gene data show CDR1 as SEHNR and CDR2 as FQNEAQ (reference sequence). With 1 base removed from V and 10 bases from J, the gap between germline ends came to 11 bases. This CDR3 comprises 14 residues.

This clonotype was recorded many times. The chain employs TRBV4-1 and TRBJ2-7; D perhaps matches TRBD2 (5 bases). The CDR3 sequence is 15 residues long. V shed 4 bases and J shed 0 bases, with 13 bases lying between them. Germline assignment: CDR1 MGHRA and CDR2 YSYEKL. The CDR3 protein is CASSLGMGSSYEQYF. CDR3 DNA: TGCGCCAGCAGCCTCGGGATGGGGTCCTCCTACGAGCAGTACTTC.

This chain uses TRBV11-2 with TRBJ2-1; 7 positions agree with TRBD2. Trimming removed 8 bases from V and 10 bases from J; junction bases left unmatched: 17. The CDR3 is made up of 15 amino acids. CDR1 and CDR2 (germline): SGHAT, FQNNGV. The CDR3, as DNA: TGTGCCAGCGGCTCACGGACTAGAGGGAGCGAAGAGCAGTTCTTC. The encoded protein is CASGSRTRGSEEQFF. Complete variable domain (other parts from reference TRBV11-2 and TRBJ2-1): EAGVAQSPRYKIIEKRQSVAFWCNPISGHATLYWYQQILGQGPKLLIQFQNNGVVDDSQLPKDRFSAERLKGVDSTLKIQPAKLEDSAVYLCASGSRTRGSEEQFFGPGTRLTVL.

The chain carries TRBV6-2 or TRBV6-3 and TRBJ2-7; 9 bases are shared with TRBD1. The CDR3 contains 15 residues. Looked up from germline, CDR1 is MNHEY and CDR2 is SVGEGT. J was trimmed by 4 bases and V by 0 bases; bases with no gene match: 4. The CDR3 region has the DNA TGTGCCAGCAGTTACTCCTTGACAGGGGGTTACGAGCAGTACTTC. Residues: CASSYSLTGGYEQYF.

About this clonotype itself: One base separates it from a far larger clone, so it is likely a read error. V gene TRBV6-4 combines with J gene TRBJ2-3; 9 positions agree with TRBD1. With 6 bases clipped from V and 7 bases from J, the junction kept 11 bases outside the gene matches. CDR3 length: 15 amino acids. Germline CDR1 and CDR2: MRHNA and SNTAGT. The CDR3 DNA follows: TGTGCCAGCAGCGAGCAGGGACAGGGCTTGAATACGCAGTATTTT. Its protein product is CASSEQGQGLNTQYF.

Notes on this clonotype: The junction does not match germline at one end; this may be a read error. This rearrangement joins TRBV20-1 to TRBJ2-3, with D possibly matching TRBD1 (5 bases). The CDR3 has 14 residues. The germline gives CDR1 DFQATT, CDR2 SNEGSKA (reference sequence). For the CDR3, the DNA is TGCATTGCTAGAGCGAGGTGGGGCACAGATACGCAGTACTTT. As protein: CIARARWGTDTQYF.

There are many counts of this clonotype. This chain's CDR3 is CASSLGTVGNTIYF. CDR3 DNA sequence: TGTGCCAGCAGCCTCGGGACAGTTGGAAACACCATATATTTT. This sequence joins TRBV7-8 and TRBJ1-3; TRBD1 matches at 7 bases. This CDR3 is built from 14 residues. V shed 5 bases and J 3 bases; nucleotides not matched to a gene: 4. Germline assignment: CDR1 SGHVS and CDR2 FQNEAQ.

By sample share, this clonotype is medium-sized (0.01 to 0.1%). This chain links TRBV11-2 with TRBJ1-2, with 7 bases fitting TRBD1. Germline trimming cut 1 base from V and 5 bases from J; bases unmatched to any gene: 4. The CDR3 sequence is 14 residues long. Germline assignment: CDR1 SGHAT and CDR2 FQNNGV. CDR3 DNA sequence: TGTGCCAGCAGCTTAGTCGGGACAGTTTATGGCTACACCTTC. This encodes CASSLVGTVYGYTF.

The chain has TRBV5-1 and TRBJ1-3, with 7 bases fitting TRBD1. CDR1 is SGHRS and CDR2 is YFSETQ in the germline V gene. Trimming at V came to 4 bases and at J to 6 bases, leaving 7 bases not matched to a gene. This CDR3 comprises 14 residues. CDR3 sequence: CASSDPTGPNTIYF. The CDR3 DNA sequence: TGCGCCAGCAGCGACCCGACAGGGCCAAACACCATATATTTT.

This clonotype was seen a few times. Mismatch with germline at one junction end may stem from a read error. The chain couples TRBV6-4 to TRBJ2-3, with unresolved D. This CDR3 contains 14 residues. Germline V gene sequence: CDR1 MRHNA, CDR2 SNTAGT. The CDR3 sequence is CASSYSWYTDTQYF. CDR3 DNA sequence: TGTGCCAGCAGTTACTCGTGGTACACGGATACGCAGTATTTT.

Note on this clonotype: This may be a read error, as it is one base from a much larger clone. The CDR3 coding sequence is TGTGCCAGCAGCTTATGGGCAGAGTACCAAGAGACCCAGTACTTC. Its protein product is CASSLWAEYQETQYF. This sequence joins TRBV11-3 and TRBJ2-5; D remains ambiguous. CDR1 and CDR2 from the germline V gene are SGHNT and YENEEA. The CDR3 spans 15 residues. Trimming took off 2 bases at V and 0 bases at J, with 10 bases between the two ends.

About this clonotype: The junction departs from germline at one end; a sequencing error may be responsible. The chain recombines TRBV6-1 with TRBJ1-2; D is uncertain. There are 15 residues in the CDR3. The germline gives CDR1 MNHNS, CDR2 SASEGT. CDR3 loop: CASLRTTPGEYVYTF. CDR3 nucleotides: TGTGCCAGCCTTAGAACCACCCCTGGGGAGTATGTCTACACCTTC.

In regard to this clonotype: This may arise from a read error, as a much more abundant clone is one base away. This sequence joins TRBV5-5 and TRBJ2-7; 7 bases agree with TRBD2. The CDR3 has 14 amino acids. The J segment lost 4 bases and the V segment lost 4 bases, leaving 8 bases of the junction unmatched. Germline V lookup: CDR1 SGHKS, CDR2 YYEKEE (reference sequence). The CDR3 here is CASSSLGGLYEQYF. The CDR3 nucleotides read TGTGCCAGCAGCAGCCTGGGGGGGTTATACGAGCAGTACTTC.

On this clonotype itself: A far larger clone is one base from this, pointing to a likely read error. J is TRBJ2-7 and V is TRBV6-5; 8 nucleotides agree with TRBD1. This CDR3 has 14 amino acids. Trimming removed 6 bases from V and 6 bases from J; junction bases left unmatched: 10. Per germline, CDR1 MNHEY and CDR2 SVGAGI. The CDR3 is CASSQTGVSGEQYF. CDR3 sequence (DNA): TGTGCCAGCAGCCAGACAGGGGTTTCGGGCGAGCAGTACTTC.

This clonotype was counted ten times or more. V is TRBV18 and J is TRBJ1-6; D uncertain. Looked up from germline, CDR1 is KGHSH and CDR2 is LQKENI. This CDR3 is 16 amino acids long. Between the trimmed V and J ends, which lost 3 bases and 5 bases, there was a span of 14 bases. The CDR3 DNA is TGTGCCAGCTCACCGAGGAGGGCGATAAATAATTCACCCCTCCACTTT. Its protein product is CASSPRRAINNSPLHF.